A selection of T cell receptor beta chains follows, all from one sample in a study of blood T cell repertoires in COVID-19. Sequencing used immunoSEQ multiplex PCR; TCRdb keeps in-frame clones, though not all of them. The sample consists of over 150,000 clones, roughly 85% of them appearing once. Sequencing was carried out using PBMCs or T cells enriched from blood (not recorded which). The receptors derive from a woman in her 70s in a cohort exposed to, infected with or recovered from COVID-19 (not recorded which). Both conserved end residues are part of each CDR3. D genes are given only for firm matches. The size entry is marked missing in some rows and otherwise reads once, few, many or a size class.

v_gene,d_gene,abundance,len,j_gene,CDR3nt,CDR3aa
TRBV19,-,-,14,TRBJ1-2,TGTGCCAGTAGTACGTTAGACAGCAACTATGGCTACACCTTC,CASSTLDSNYGYTF
TRBV24-1,TRBD2,-,15,TRBJ2-3,TGTGCCACCAGTGATAGGACTAGCGGCACAGATACGCAGTATTTT,CATSDRTSGTDTQYF
TRBV19,-,-,11,TRBJ1-1,TGTGCCAGCACCGTGGCCACTGAAGCTTTCTTT,CASTVATEAFF
TRBV6-5,-,-,15,TRBJ1-5,TGTGCCAGCAGTTACTCAGGGAAGGGGGATCAGCCCCAGCATTTT,CASSYSGKGDQPQHF
TRBV2,TRBD2,-,13,TRBJ2-5,TGTGCCAGCAGCCAGGGACTACAAGAGACCCAGTACTTC,CASSQGLQETQYF
TRBV2,-,-,14,TRBJ1-2,TGTGCCAGCAACGAGGGTGGGCAGGGGTATGGCTACACCTTC,CASNEGGQGYGYTF
TRBV18,-,-,15,TRBJ2-3,TGTGCCAGCTCACGGGGCCCGACAGACACAGATACGCAGTATTTT,CASSRGPTDTDTQYF
TRBV7-2,-,-,14,TRBJ2-7,TGTGCCAGCAGCTTAACGGGACTCATCTACGAGCAGTACTTC,CASSLTGLIYEQYF
TRBV5-4,-,-,14,TRBJ1-1,TGTGCCAGCAGAACAACAGGGTTTGGCACTGAAGCTTTCTTT,CASRTTGFGTEAFF
TRBV5-6,TRBD2,-,15,TRBJ2-7,TGTGCCAGCAGCTCTCCCCCGGGAGGTCCCTACGAGCAGTACTTC,CASSSPPGGPYEQYF
TRBV29-1,-,-,13,TRBJ1-1,TGCAGCGTTTTGGAGGGGTCGTACACTGAAGCTTTCTTT,CSVLEGSYTEAFF
TRBV11-3,TRBD1,-,18,TRBJ2-4,TGTGCCAGCAGCCCTGGGGACAGGCCGAGTCTAGCCAAAAACATTCAGTACTTC,CASSPGDRPSLAKNIQYF
TRBV6-2/TRBV6-3,TRBD2,-,18,TRBJ2-5,TGTGCCAGCAGTTACTTCCTAGCGGGCGGGAGGTTCCAAGAGACCCAGTACTTC,CASSYFLAGGRFQETQYF
TRBV15,-,-,15,TRBJ2-1,TGTGCCACCAGCAGGACAGCCGAGGCCTACAATGAGCAGTTCTTC,CATSRTAEAYNEQFF
TRBV7-9,-,-,13,TRBJ2-7,TGTGCCAGCAGCCGACTAGTCTCTGACGAGCAGTACTTC,CASSRLVSDEQYF
TRBV19,-,few,15,TRBJ2-1,TGTGCCAGTAGTCCCGGTTGGGGTGGGAGTAATGAGCAGTTCTTC,CASSPGWGGSNEQFF
TRBV4-3,-,-,14,TRBJ2-7,TGCGCCAGCAGCCAAGCTCGAGGGTCCTACGAGCAGTACTTC,CASSQARGSYEQYF
TRBV27,-,once,14,TRBJ1-2,TGTGCCAGCAGTTTAAACAGAGGGGGCTATGGCTACACCTTC,CASSLNRGGYGYTF
TRBV19,TRBD2,-,15,TRBJ2-7,TGTGCCAGTAGTATCGTCAGCGGGGGAACATACGAGCAGTACTTC,CASSIVSGGTYEQYF
TRBV3-1/TRBV3-2,-,-,15,TRBJ1-1,TGTGCCAGCAGCCCCGATCAGGGCCTCTACACTGAAGCTTTCTTT,CASSPDQGLYTEAFF
TRBV10-2,-,-,14,TRBJ2-3,TGCGCCACTGAGAGGGGACAACTCACAGATACGCAGTATTTT,CATERGQLTDTQYF
TRBV28,-,-,17,TRBJ2-6,TGTGCCAGCAGTCCTGGGGGCATCTTAGTTATCGCCAACGTCCTGACTTTC,CASSPGGILVIANVLTF
TRBV10-1,-,-,16,TRBJ2-1,TGCGCCAGCAGGACGGGGTACCGCCACCTCTACAATGAGCAGTTCTTC,CASRTGYRHLYNEQFF
TRBV18,-,few,15,TRBJ2-2,TGTGCCAGCTTCACCGGCCAAGGAGGGGCCGGGGAGCTGTTTTTT,CASFTGQGGAGELFF
TRBV5-5,-,-,16,TRBJ1-4,TGTGCCAGCAGCTTCGCCCCAGGGCGGACTAATGAAAAACTGTTTTTT,CASSFAPGRTNEKLFF
TRBV28,-,-,14,TRBJ2-1,TGTGCCAGCAGTTCTCCGGGACTTCGTGGTGAGCAGTTCTTC,CASSSPGLRGEQFF
TRBV11-3,TRBD2,-,13,TRBJ2-1,TGTGCCAGCAGCCTCGGGGGGTACAATGAGCAGTTCTTC,CASSLGGYNEQFF
TRBV7-2,-,-,15,TRBJ2-6,TGTGCCAGCAGCTTAGCTAGCACTGGGGCCAACGTCCTGACTTTC,CASSLASTGANVLTF
TRBV15,-,many,11,TRBJ2-2,TGTGCCACCGGAGGGCCCGGGGAGCTGTTTTTT,CATGGPGELFF
TRBV2,-,-,15,TRBJ2-7,TGTGCCAGCAGCGGGGAGGGGGACTCCTCCTACGAGCAGTACTTC,CASSGEGDSSYEQYF
TRBV6-5,-,-,16,TRBJ2-3,TGTGCCAGCAGTTCGCCCACTGCTTACCCGAGGGATACGCAGTATTTT,CASSSPTAYPRDTQYF
TRBV7-2,TRBD2,-,18,TRBJ2-5,TGTGCCAGCAGCTTAGTTTTTTCTGGCGGGAGATTCGGGGAGACCCAGTACTTC,CASSLVFSGGRFGETQYF
TRBV7-9,TRBD1,-,15,TRBJ1-2,TGTGCCAGCAGCTCCCGGGACAGGGTCTACTATGGCTACACCTTC,CASSSRDRVYYGYTF
TRBV3-1/TRBV3-2,-,once,12,TRBJ2-7,TGTGCCAGCAGCCATGTGCCTAACGAGCAGTACTTC,CASSHVPNEQYF
TRBV10-3,-,-,15,TRBJ2-3,TGTGCCATCAGTGAGGTAACAGCTAGCACAGATACGCAGTATTTT,CAISEVTASTDTQYF
TRBV2,-,-,14,TRBJ1-5,TGTGCCAGCAGTGGGGTGGGCGGCAATCAGCCCCAGCATTTT,CASSGVGGNQPQHF
TRBV5-1,-,-,13,TRBJ1-4,TGCGCCAGCAGTCCGCAAGAGAATGAAAAACTGTTTTTT,CASSPQENEKLFF
TRBV27,TRBD2,few,13,TRBJ2-3,TGTGCCAGCAGTTTAGCGGGAGCGGATACGCAGTATTTT,CASSLAGADTQYF
TRBV14,-,-,13,TRBJ1-5,TGTGCCAGCAGCCAAGGGGCTTTACAGCCCCAGCATTTT,CASSQGALQPQHF
TRBV5-1,TRBD2,-,16,TRBJ2-1,TGCGCCAGCAGCTTGGTTCCGGGAGGAGGGGACAATGAGCAGTTCTTC,CASSLVPGGGDNEQFF
TRBV10-3,TRBD1,few,12,TRBJ1-2,TGTGCCATCAGGGGCCAGGGGGAGGGCTACACCTTC,CAIRGQGEGYTF
TRBV2,TRBD1,-,15,TRBJ1-4,TGTGCCAGCAGGAGAACAGGGGCAACTAATGAAAAACTGTTTTTT,CASRRTGATNEKLFF